This T cell receptor (beta chain) is from a study of long-term antiretroviral therapy in people with HIV. Sequencing relied on immunoSEQ assay v3.0, run at survey level. Assay: immunoSEQ multiplex PCR; the TCRdb copy retains only in-frame clones and omits some. Of tens of thousands of clones listed, 80% to 85% were seen once; the top ten hold roughly 4.9%. Without exception, participants with HIV were treated in the United States. A single count supports this clone. CDR1 is SGHRS, CDR2 YFSETQ, per germline. This CDR3 has 14 amino acids. Trimming removed 0 bases at V and 0 bases at J, with 3 bases between.

The V and J genes are TRBV5-1 and TRBJ1-4; D call uncertain. The sequencing used unsorted PBMCs, collected 1.5 years after starting antiretroviral therapy. The clonotype was recovered from a man aged 18 to 29 with HIV. CDR3 DNA sequence: TGCGCCAGCAGCTTGGCAGCAACTAATGAAAAACTGTTTTTT. Its translation is CASSLAATNEKLFF.